This T cell receptor (beta chain) was documented in a study of cytomegalovirus exposure and HLA in healthy donors. Amplification used 60 Vbeta primers and 13 Jbeta primers. Repertoires were generated with immunoSEQ multiplex PCR, while TCRdb's copy carries only in-frame clones and drops some. Of around 50,000 clones in the sample, 75% to 85% are singletons; the top ten hold 4.3%. In regard to this clone: Its antigen is as yet unknown.

Study-level points and caveats: Productive status was seen about 90% or about 30% of the time for most TCR beta V segments in an earlier analysis. Later analysis suggested most CMV-associated TCR beta chains were HLA-restricted. The classifier was said to identify cytomegalovirus status with high specificity and sensitivity.

J was trimmed by 3 bases and V by 6 bases; bases with no gene match: 11. Germline V gives CDR1 SGHTA, CDR2 FQGNSA. This CDR3 comprises 15 residues. The receptor's source is a man aged 25 to 40 in good health and CMV-seronegative. V gene TRBV7-2 combines with J gene TRBJ2-7; 7 bases are shared with TRBD1. What was sequenced was PBMCs. In DNA form, the CDR3 reads TGTGCCAGCAGTTCCGACAGGGCAGAGGTCTACGAGCAGTACTTC. It codes for CASSSDRAEVYEQYF.